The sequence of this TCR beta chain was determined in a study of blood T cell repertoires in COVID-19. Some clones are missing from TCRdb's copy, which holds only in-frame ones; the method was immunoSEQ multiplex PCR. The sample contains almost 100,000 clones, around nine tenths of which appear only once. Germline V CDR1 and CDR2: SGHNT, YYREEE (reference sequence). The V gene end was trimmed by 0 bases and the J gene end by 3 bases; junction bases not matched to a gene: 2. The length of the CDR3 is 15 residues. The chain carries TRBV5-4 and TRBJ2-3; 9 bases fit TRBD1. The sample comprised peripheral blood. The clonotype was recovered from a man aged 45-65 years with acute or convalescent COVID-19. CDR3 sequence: CASSLGGTGTDTQYF. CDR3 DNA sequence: TGTGCCAGCAGCTTGGGTGGGACAGGGACAGATACGCAGTATTTT.